This is a list of T cell receptor beta chains from one sample in a study of T cells after yellow fever vaccination. In TCRdb, the 5' RACE reads were re-called with MiXCR into one record per CDR3 protein. The repertoire holds around 140,000 distinct CDR3 sequences, with around 7.7% as singletons. Source: CD4+ T cells sorted from PBMCs, taken 5 days after the yellow fever booster vaccination. The receptors derive from a man aged 25 to 40 who received the YFV17D yellow fever vaccine. Each CDR3 is given without its conserved first and last residue.

TRBJ1-1,TRBV30,AWRGVGVGAEAF
TRBJ2-7,TRBV20-1,SARGVAGNRYEQY
TRBJ2-1,TRBV6-2/TRBV6-3,ASGGSTGNEQF
TRBJ1-2,TRBV3-1,ASSPSGVRDYGYT
TRBJ2-5,TRBV20-1,SARRGLAGRETQY
TRBJ1-4,TRBV7-9,ASSSSGINEKLF
TRBJ2-7,TRBV5-1,ASSRGTQSYEQY
TRBJ1-1,TRBV6-1,ASSARAPGGSEAF
TRBJ1-1,TRBV5-1,ASSFHRAPSEAF
TRBJ2-5,TRBV20-1,SALGLGETQY
TRBJ1-3,TRBV12-3/TRBV12-4,ASSSTDRASGNTIY
TRBJ2-7,TRBV7-2,ASSLELAGWYEQY
TRBJ2-1,TRBV28,ASSSPPVQPEQF
TRBJ2-1,TRBV20-1,SARAGLAAYNEQF
TRBJ2-3,TRBV20-1,SASGTGSTDTQY
TRBJ2-7,TRBV28,ASRVGTGAYEQY
TRBJ1-5,TRBV7-2,ASSLTGNSNQPQH
TRBJ1-5,TRBV24-1,ATSDYGHRDFSNQPQH
TRBJ2-1,TRBV5-1,ASSRDRGRYNEQF
TRBJ2-3,TRBV7-3,ASSKAGGLTDTQY
TRBJ1-1,TRBV7-2,ASIGQPNTEAF
TRBJ2-1,TRBV7-2,ASNQRSGRVYNEQF
TRBJ2-5,TRBV24-1,ATSDFGTPEETQY
TRBJ2-7,TRBV6-2/TRBV6-3,ASRRTGTEAYEQY